The following is a T cell receptor (beta chain) sequence with its context. Its binding antigen is unknown. There are no base qualities to consult, and no much larger clone falls within one base. Library creation used the immunoSEQ multiplex PCR assay. For the multiplex PCR, a mixture combining 60 forward primers for TCR Vbeta segments and 13 reverse primers for TCR Jbeta segments was used. The CDR3 region of rearranged TCR beta genes was amplified from genomic DNA by a multiplex PCR assay. Amplified TCR beta libraries were sequenced as 87-base-pair reads on the Illumina HiSeq System. The paper's data handling went like this. A later analysis counted about 80 million unique TCR beta chains across the 666 repertoires, and 9.5 million to 11 million of these chains were shared by at least two donors. To remove PCR and sequencing errors, raw reads were error-corrected and collapsed into unique sequences using a nearest-neighbor algorithm that merged closely related sequences. To assign V, D and J gene segments, CDR3 sequences were aligned to IMGT reference sequences. For a sequence to be retained, at least a six-nucleotide match to both a V gene segment and a J gene segment was required. Rearrangements were classified as productive when the CDR3 lacked stop codons and remained in frame with V and J, and all other rearrangements were classified as non-productive. CDR3 was defined by IMGT convention, running from the second conserved V-encoded cysteine to the conserved J-encoded phenylalanine. The earlier analysis of about 610 of the donors excluded any sequence lacking an unambiguous match to a single V gene segment. An earlier analysis of 450 to 650 of the donors called V segments functional above 56.7% productive rearrangements and segregating when the between-donor standard deviation exceeded 5%. A statistical classification framework was built for diagnosing cytomegalovirus status from the catalog of TCR beta chain sequences. In a later analysis, V and J genes were assigned by comparing TCR nucleotide sequences against IMGT/GENE-DB human TR gene sequences. In a later analysis, CDR3 sequences and most-parsimonious VDJ recombination scenarios were assigned using the TCRdist pipeline. In a later analysis, each TCR beta chain was defined by its CDR3 amino acid sequence together with its V-gene family, and reads without a unique V-gene family were excluded. To address suspected cross-contamination and a sequencing artifact, a later analysis removed a few hundred highly shared, low-generation-probability nucleotide sequences. A later analysis calculated a clonal expansion index for each public chain from normalized within-repertoire ranks of inferred template counts. In a later analysis, generation probabilities were computed with a VDJ recombination model fitted to out-of-frame rearrangements, and the resulting probabilities were checked against IGoR. In a later analysis, TCR-TCR, TCR-HLA and TCR-CMV co-occurrence was scored with hypergeometric tests, and a repertoire-size bias correction was applied to TCR pairs. In a later analysis, false discovery rates were estimated by permuting HLA or CMV assignments 20 times. In a later analysis, co-occurring TCRs were grouped using DBSCAN, with TCRdist sequence similarity added in when clustering inside HLA-allele-positive subsets. Repertoires with fewer than 30,000 or more than 120,000 public chains were left out of co-occurrence clustering, as were about five repertoires with anomalous nucleotide sharing. The clones in this table, taken by TCRdb from immuneACCESS, are in-frame only. Not every clone is retained; where verified, under half of the shortfall comes from an unresolved V gene, and the cause of the rest is unknown. Clone size and V and J calls were adopted from that table, with D and trimming inferred from the DNA. Recorded for this sample are around 130,000 clones; around 77% of them occurred a single time. The ten largest clones add up to approximately 5% of the sample.

This entry comes from a study of cytomegalovirus exposure and HLA in healthy donors (TCRdb year 2017). Turning to the overall study: According to an earlier analysis of 587 of the donors, about 179 million T cells yielded 95 million to 140 million unique TCR beta sequences and approximately 300 Gb of sequence data. On average, around 240,000 unique TCR beta nucleotide sequences were sequenced per donor among several hundred genotyped donors of the cohort, with roughly 18% of those sequences being non-productive. In a later genetic analysis, genome-wide SNP genotypes for about three fifths of the roughly 670 donors were used, and that subset was treated as a discovery cohort. All discovery cohort repertoires had been generated on a single sequencing platform. A later analysis re-examined previously published TCR beta repertoires from more than 650 donors and added high-resolution HLA genotyping to investigate patterns of TCR occurrence. Along with the roughly 670-subject first cohort, a separate validation cohort of roughly 110 different subjects was used. The study used immunosequencing to profile the T cell repertoires of 600 to 850 subjects and linked those repertoires to cytomegalovirus serostatus. Because of strong linkage in the cohort, roughly five DR-DQ haplotypes were treated as single units for association and clustering. To predict cytomegalovirus infection status, the study brought together high-throughput TCR immunosequencing, statistical association of individual TCRs with disease status, and machine learning. Both class I and class II loci were covered by HLA typing, at four-digit resolution. An earlier analysis of some 500 of the donors applied high-throughput TCR beta sequencing to assess whether each TCR beta V gene segment acted as functional or pseudogenic. The aim of the study was to test whether cataloging public T cell receptors could identify signatures of past pathogen exposure. Donor age, sex, ethnicity and CMV serostatus were compiled alongside the repertoire data. About 330 gigabases of sequencing data and around 80 million unique TCR sequences made up an early release that covered 500 to 650 HLA-typed donors. Rather than using new phenotypic data, the later analysis identified candidate immune exposures from TCR beta sequences and from how often those sequences occurred across donors. The genetic ancestry cluster associated with self-reported Caucasian donors included roughly four fifths of the roughly 380 genotyped donors. Typing coverage differed by locus: A, B, C, DRB1 and DQB1 were typed in roughly 620-630 donors, DQA1 in 522, DPA1 in 600 to 610, and DPB1 in 450 to 480.

Summary of the overall study and its limitations: A later genetic analysis reported fewer N-insertions in productive TCRs among donors in an Asian-associated ancestry cluster than the roughly 700-donor mean. In a later analysis, several top co-occurrence clusters were reported to appear linked to parvovirus B19, influenza, CMV and Epstein-Barr virus. The earlier analysis of nearly 600 of the donors excluded 15 to 20 rarely observed V segments, including chromosome 9 orphons, because counts were too low. A further reported finding was that TCR beta sequences accurately predicted the HLA-A and HLA-B alleles for most subjects in the first cohort. Linkage disequilibrium might explain the correlated functional status among segregating V segments, but an unknown experimental factor could not be ruled out. The 87-base-pair reads could not distinguish some IMGT-functional V segments, including TRBV6-2 and TRBV6-3, so those segments were excluded. An earlier analysis of approximately 500 of the donors showed that most TCR beta V segments appeared in productive rearrangements either about 90% or about 30% of the time, which broadly matched IMGT annotations. In a later genetic analysis, a missense DCLRE1C variant was associated with V-gene and J-gene trimming of TCR beta chains, and the association was replicated in an independent cohort. The sequencing pipeline was judged likely to have produced a cluster of highly shared sequence variants as a technical artifact. The authors suggested that the approach could potentially be extended to other disease states and immunological phenotypes. In a later analysis, HLA-associated TCR beta chains were found to be more clonally expanded and to have lower generation probabilities than equally common non-associated chains. Specific HLA alleles were associated with over 15,000 TCR beta sequences at a false discovery rate of 0.05 in a later analysis. The classifier was reported to diagnose cytomegalovirus status with high specificity and sensitivity in both the original and validation cohorts. This cohort had only TCR beta chains sequenced, and the lack of alpha or paired-chain data limited which features could be detected. When HLA alleles, especially DR and DQ, strongly co-occurred, attributing TCR associations to individual alleles was difficult. A later analysis found that TCR association rates varied across HLA loci, with DRB1 alleles showing the most associated TCRs and HLA-C alleles the fewest. Three of the identified cytomegalovirus-associated TCR beta chains were confirmed in vitro to be specific for cytomegalovirus antigens. Presence/absence analyses assumed roughly uniform sequencing depth across donors, an assumption that may not hold. In the study, some 160 TCR beta chains were listed as associated with cytomegalovirus. Immune exposure information for the cohort was limited to CMV serostatus. Most TCR sequences were seen in very few donors, while some public TCRs were found in many individuals. Because some donors lacked HLA typing at each locus, the association tests relied only on the typed subset. In a later analysis, most CMV-associated TCR beta chains were found to appear HLA-restricted, with HLA associations seemingly driven largely by CMV exposure.

V loses 2 bases of germline sequence and J loses 5 bases, and the interval between the two ends is 9 bases. As encoded in the germline V gene (reference sequence), CDR1 is PRHDT while CDR2 is FYEKMQ. From its cysteine to its phenylalanine, the CDR3 spans 13 amino acids. Left in the record is the CDR3 DNA by itself, 39 bases read in frame from the first base. The cohort comprised fewer than 750 healthy bone marrow donors. At the time of sampling, all cohort members were nominally healthy, though unrecorded immune exposures were likely present. The donor was CMV seronegative and was included in the group of around 320 seronegative cohort members. Every donor gave a peripheral blood sample, and the peripheral blood mononuclear cells from that sample were used for TCR beta sequencing. Genomic DNA extraction from the blood cell samples was performed with the Qiagen DNeasy Blood Extraction Kit.

This sequence was found in a man aged 30 to 39 in good health and CMV-seronegative. Sequencing was carried out using PBMCs. In this chain, TRBV13 is recombined with TRBJ2-5, with a tentative D gene TRBD1 over 6 matching bases. The DNA is TGTGCCAGCAGCTTAATTGGGGGCGAGACCCAGTACTTC. Its translation reads: CASSLIGGETQYF.